The text below deals with one TCR beta chain. This clone showed up just once. Which antigen it targets is not known. It has no much larger one-base neighbor in the sample; base qualities were not kept. To prepare the library, the immunoSEQ multiplex PCR assay was applied. A mixture of 60 forward primers for TCR Vbeta segments and 13 reverse primers for TCR Jbeta segments was used in the multiplex PCR. The CDR3 region of rearranged TCR beta genes was amplified from genomic DNA with a multiplex PCR assay. The amplified TCR beta libraries were sequenced on the Illumina HiSeq System as 87-base-pair reads. Concerning the study's data processing: A later analysis counted some 80 million unique TCR beta chains across the 550 to 700 repertoires, and around 12 million of these chains were shared by at least two donors. A nearest-neighbor algorithm error-corrected the raw reads and collapsed the reads into unique sequences, merging closely related sequences to remove PCR and sequencing errors. To assign V, D and J gene segments, CDR3 sequences were aligned to IMGT reference sequences. Each retained sequence needed at least a six-nucleotide match to both a V gene segment and a J gene segment. A rearrangement was called productive if the CDR3 had no stop codons and remained in frame with V and J, and every other rearrangement was called non-productive. Following IMGT convention, CDR3 was defined as the stretch from the second conserved V-encoded cysteine to the conserved J-encoded phenylalanine. In an earlier analysis of around 600 of the donors, sequences lacking an unambiguous match to a single V gene segment were excluded. In an earlier analysis of some 590 of the donors, a V segment was called functional when productive rearrangements were above 56.7%, and segregating when the standard deviation between donors exceeded 5%. A statistical classification framework was built for diagnosing cytomegalovirus status from the catalog of TCR beta chain sequences. A later analysis assigned V and J genes by comparing TCR nucleotide sequences with IMGT/GENE-DB human TR gene sequences. Using the TCRdist pipeline, a later analysis assigned CDR3 sequences along with most-parsimonious VDJ recombination scenarios. A later analysis defined each TCR beta chain by its CDR3 amino acid sequence plus V-gene family, and excluded reads lacking a unique V-gene family. A later analysis removed 592 highly shared, low-generation-probability nucleotide sequences to deal with suspected cross-contamination and a sequencing artifact. For each public chain, a later analysis derived a clonal expansion index from normalized ranks of inferred template counts within each repertoire. In a later analysis, generation probabilities were computed with a VDJ recombination model fitted to out-of-frame rearrangements, and the resulting probabilities were checked against IGoR. In a later analysis, TCR-TCR, TCR-HLA and TCR-CMV co-occurrence was scored with hypergeometric tests, and a repertoire-size bias correction was applied to TCR pairs. To estimate false discovery rates, a later analysis permuted the HLA or CMV assignments 20 times. In a later analysis, co-occurring TCRs were grouped with DBSCAN, and TCRdist sequence similarity was added when clustering was performed within HLA-allele-positive subsets. Co-occurrence clustering excluded repertoires with fewer than 30,000 or more than 120,000 public chains, plus five with anomalous nucleotide sharing. Entries here come from immuneACCESS through TCRdb and include only in-frame sequences with V and J called. Some clones fail to appear in such tables; in the studies checked, an unresolved V gene covers under half of the shortfall, and the cause of the remainder is unknown. The DNA was the basis for D and trimming; V, J and clone size are from that table. Present in this sample are around 200,000 clones, approximately 83% of which were seen just once. Of the sample, 10% to 13% falls within the top ten clones.

CDR1 SGHNT and CDR2 YYREEE were looked up in the germline V gene (reference sequence). Trimming at the junction amounts to 4 bases on V and 11 bases on J, and the germline ends lie 18 bases apart. From the cysteine through the phenylalanine, the CDR3 covers 13 amino acids. Only CDR3 DNA remains: 39 bases, in frame from the first base. The cohort was made up of about 610 healthy bone marrow donors. At the time of sampling, all cohort members were nominally healthy, though unrecorded immune exposures were likely present. The donor was CMV seropositive and was included in the group of approximately 310 seropositive cohort members. Each donor provided a peripheral blood sample, and peripheral blood mononuclear cells were used for TCR beta sequencing. The Qiagen DNeasy Blood Extraction Kit was used to extract genomic DNA from the blood cell samples. The data stem from a study of cytomegalovirus exposure and HLA in healthy donors (dated by TCRdb to 2016 to 2017). In the study overall: In an earlier analysis of 587 of the donors, 276 Gb of sequence data and 100 million or so unique TCR beta sequences from about 179 million T cells were reported. The genetic ancestry cluster associated with self-reported Caucasian donors included roughly 84% of the roughly 400 genotyped donors. The study used immunosequencing to profile the T cell repertoires of several hundred subjects and linked those repertoires to cytomegalovirus serostatus. Four or five DR-DQ haplotypes were handled as single units for association and clustering because linkage in the cohort was strong. All discovery cohort repertoires had been generated using a single sequencing platform. To predict cytomegalovirus infection status, the study combined high-throughput TCR immunosequencing, statistical association of individual TCRs with disease status, and machine learning. On average, around 230,000 unique TCR beta nucleotide sequences were sequenced per donor among a few hundred genotyped donors of the cohort, with around 19% of those sequences being non-productive. In a later analysis, previously published TCR beta repertoires from 500 to 750 donors were re-analyzed and high-resolution HLA genotyping was added so that TCR occurrence patterns could be studied. An early release that covered 500 to 800 HLA-typed donors contained about 300 gigabases of sequencing data and about 84 million unique TCR sequences. The aim of the study was to test whether cataloging public T cell receptors could identify signatures of past pathogen exposure. Along with the 666-subject first cohort, a separate validation cohort of over a hundred different subjects was used. In the later analysis, no new phenotypic data were used to find candidate immune exposures; instead, reliance was placed on TCR beta sequences and their occurrence across donors. HLA typing included class I and class II loci at four-digit resolution. A later genetic analysis used genome-wide SNP genotypes for about three fifths of the roughly 700 donors, treating that subset as a discovery cohort. Typing coverage varied by locus: roughly 620-640 donors for A, B, C, DRB1 and DQB1; about 520 for DQA1; 600 to 610 for DPA1; approximately 470 for DPB1. To decide whether each TCR beta V gene segment behaved as functional or pseudogenic, an earlier analysis of some 600 of the donors relied on high-throughput TCR beta sequencing. Donor age, sex, ethnicity and CMV serostatus were compiled alongside the repertoire data. Study-wide findings and limitations: Because counts were too low, roughly 16 rarely observed V segments, including chromosome 9 orphons, were excluded from the earlier analysis of 587 of the donors. The presence/absence analyses assumed that sequencing depth was roughly uniform across donors, and that assumption may not be true. The only immune exposure information available for the cohort was CMV serostatus. According to a later analysis, parvovirus B19, influenza, CMV and Epstein-Barr virus appeared linked to several top co-occurrence clusters. Broadly in line with IMGT annotations, most TCR beta V segments showed up in productive rearrangements about 87% or about 30% of the time in an earlier analysis of several hundred of the donors. Most TCR sequences were observed very rarely across donors, whereas some public TCRs were present in many individuals. A later genetic analysis associated a missense DCLRE1C variant with V-gene and J-gene trimming of TCR beta chains, and an independent cohort replicated the association. Only TCR beta chains were sequenced in this cohort, and the absence of alpha or paired-chain data limited detectable features. Linkage disequilibrium might explain the correlated functional status among segregating V segments, but an unknown experimental factor could not be ruled out. In a later analysis, TCR association rates were found to vary across HLA loci, with the most associated TCRs seen for DRB1 alleles and the fewest for HLA-C alleles. A further reported finding was that TCR beta sequences accurately predicted the HLA-A and HLA-B alleles for most subjects in the first cohort. It was suggested by the authors that the approach could potentially be generalized to other disease states and immunological phenotypes. Most CMV-associated TCR beta chains appeared to be HLA-restricted in a later analysis, and the HLA associations seemed to be driven largely by CMV exposure. The study listed 150 to 200 TCR beta chains as associated with cytomegalovirus. Some IMGT-functional V segments, including TRBV6-2 and TRBV6-3, could not be told apart with the 87-base-pair reads, so those segments were excluded. Strong co-occurrence of HLA alleles, especially DR and DQ, made assigning TCR associations to individual alleles difficult. In a later analysis, HLA-associated TCR beta chains showed more clonal expansion and lower generation probabilities than non-associated chains that were equally common. A later analysis associated about 16,000 TCR beta sequences with specific HLA alleles at a false discovery rate of 0.05. The classifier was reported to diagnose cytomegalovirus status with high specificity and sensitivity in both the original cohort and the validation cohort. Three of the identified cytomegalovirus-associated TCR beta chains were confirmed in vitro to be specific for cytomegalovirus antigens. A later genetic analysis reported fewer N-insertions in productive TCRs among donors in an Asian-associated ancestry cluster than the roughly 690-donor mean. A cluster of highly shared sequence variants was judged likely to represent a technical artifact of the sequencing pipeline. Because HLA typing was unavailable for some donors at each locus, only the typed subset was used in association tests.

The TCR originated in a woman aged 45-59 years in good health and CMV-seropositive. The chain links TRBV5-4 with TRBJ2-5; matching of 5 bases hints at TRBD1 as the D gene. The specimen sequenced was PBMCs. Here the CDR3 is given as CASSPVGRMEQYF. In nucleotide form, the sequence is TGTGCCAGCAGCCCGGTGGGGCGAATGGAGCAGTACTTC.